This entry lists 4 T cell receptor beta chains sequenced from one sample in a study of shared clonotypes between healthy human individuals. Sequencing used immunoSEQ multiplex PCR; TCRdb keeps in-frame clones, though not all of them. The top ten clones hold 10% of a sample with 300,000 to 350,000 clones, around four fifths of them seen once. Sequencing used memory CD4+ T cells sorted from blood. Noted subset: CD45RA-negative fraction. These receptors all stem from a man between 25 and 39 years old in good health.

This clone was detected many times. The CDR3 region is CASSFNQYNEQFF. CDR3 nucleotides: TGTGCCAGCAGTTTCAACCAATACAATGAGCAGTTCTTC. This rearrangement joins TRBV27 to TRBJ2-1; D unclear. The CDR3 spans 13 residues. Per germline, CDR1 MNHEY and CDR2 SMNVEV (reference sequence). Between the trimmed V and J ends, which lost 3 bases and 4 bases, there was a span of 7 bases.

The chain carries TRBV5-1 and TRBJ1-5; no reliable D call. CDR3 size: 13 residues. V was shortened by 1 base and J by 4 bases, with 6 bases between the two germline ends. The germline V gene has CDR1 SGHRS and CDR2 YFSETQ. CDR3 in DNA: TGCGCCAGCAGCTTGACCCGGAATCAGCCCCAGCATTTT. Protein sequence: CASSLTRNQPQHF.

J is TRBJ1-2 and V is TRBV29-1, with a possible D match to TRBD1 (5 bases). Trimming took off 7 bases at V and 8 bases at J, with 17 bases between the two ends. The length of the CDR3 is 12 residues. Germline V lookup: CDR1 SQVTM, CDR2 ANQGSEA. The CDR3 nucleotides are TGCAGCGCAACCGCCGGGGGTGAAGGCTACACCTTC. It yields the protein CSATAGGEGYTF.

The J gene is TRBJ2-5, the V gene TRBV6-1; either TRBD1 or TRBD2 may supply D (5 bases each). The CDR3 consists of 13 residues. Trimming left V 8 bases short and J 4 bases short, with 14 bases between. CDR1 and CDR2 (germline): MNHNS, SASEGT. CDR3 in amino acids: CASSSDGGETQYF. The DNA of the CDR3 is TGTGCCAGCTCAAGCGATGGGGGAGAGACCCAGTACTTC.